This T cell receptor beta chain was profiled in a study of immune heterogeneity within non-small cell lung tumors. With regard to this clonotype: The antigen remains undetermined.

Template came from bulk tumor genomic DNA, at approximately 540 ng per sample. Each primary tumor yielded several biopsies, collected far apart from one another at surgery. Enrolled individuals presented with untreated, newly diagnosed non-small cell lung cancer and received curative surgery. There were under 19 donors in total. They were all newly diagnosed non-small cell lung cancer patients undergoing surgery with curative intent. Broader study findings: The study found high-frequency T-cell receptor beta clonotypes largely distinct between individual patients. Identical dominant CDR3 beta clonotypes recurred across a patient's tumor sites, together with site-unique high-frequency clones.

In a multiplex PCR, 32 V and 13 J primers amplified TCR beta CDR3. TCRdb ran MiXCR on the multiplex PCR reads and lists one entry per CDR3 protein. Of some 10,000 distinct CDR3 sequences detected, just under 30% appear once; the ten largest clones hold about 8%. V lost 3 bases to trimming and J lost 3 bases, with 22 bases between them. The V gene's germline CDR1 is DFQATT and CDR2 SNEGSKA (reference sequence). The length of the CDR3 is 17 residues. The chain has TRBV20-1 and TRBJ2-3, with a possible D match to TRBD1 (6 bases). The sample was lung tumor tissue. This receptor was taken from a woman aged 55-75 years with non-small cell lung cancer. CDR3 residues: CSARGKDSRRPTDTQYF. CDR3 in DNA: TGCAGTGCTAGGGGTAAGGACAGCAGAAGACCAACAGATACGCAGTATTTT.